This entry features one TCR beta chain sequence. Its antigen remains unknown. PCR used 60 Vbeta primers and 13 Jbeta primers. Libraries were prepared by immunoSEQ multiplex PCR; TCRdb keeps only in-frame clonotypes and omits some of them. This repertoire shows approximately 150,000 clones, 82% found once; its top ten account for roughly 3.5%. This record comes from a study of cytomegalovirus exposure and HLA in healthy donors. Overall study: Of fewer than 450 genotyped donors, 81% clustered with self-reported Caucasian donors. Study results and caveats: A likely sequencing artifact accounted for one observed cluster of highly shared sequence variants. Trimming of TCR beta V- and J-genes showed a link, identified in a later analysis, to a missense DCLRE1C variant.

Germline assignment: CDR1 GTSNPN and CDR2 SVGIG (reference sequence). The CDR3 runs to 19 residues. V lost 4 bases, J lost 0 bases, and 16 bases stayed unmatched. The chain joins TRBV30 to TRBJ2-1; 9 bases fit TRBD2. Sequences were obtained from PBMCs. The TCR comes from a male donor in good health and CMV-seronegative. Here the CDR3 reads CAWMNPRASGVGSYNEQFF. CDR3 nucleotide sequence: TGTGCCTGGATGAACCCGAGGGCTAGCGGGGTTGGCTCCTACAATGAGCAGTTCTTC.